This entry describes one TCR beta chain. The target antigen is unknown. This CDR3 has 16 residues. CDR1 SGHRS and CDR2 YFSETQ come from the germline V gene. Trimming took 0 bases from V and 8 from J, leaving 17 bases between them. The sample is drawn from a study of T cell responses to AZD1222 COVID-19 vaccine. The study, taken as a whole, reports: Spike-specific TCR breadth rose after two AZD1222 doses, and depth rose as well. Seropositive AZD1222 recipients at baseline numbered only six or seven. Clonal diversity was possibly underestimated; the donors were predominantly white British and more often female. Vaccine-associated CD4 TCRs spanned spike, dominant at 160-218 and 743-854.

TCRdb keeps only in-frame clones here, not all; method: immunoSEQ multiplex PCR. The data hold fewer than 85,000 clones, with about 92% observed a single time. The sample consisted of peripheral blood, taken on day 0 of AZD1222 vaccination. The V call is TRBV5-1, the J call TRBJ1-4; D unclear. The TCR comes from an adult in good health. The CDR3, as DNA: TGCGCCAGCAGCTTGGATTCTGGATTAGCTAGGGAAAAACTGTTTTTT. This sequence encodes CASSLDSGLAREKLFF.